The count of the clone carrying this T cell receptor (beta chain) is one. Its antigen is not known. Cultured CD4+ T cell DNA underwent sequencing with the Oncomine TCR Beta short-read assay. The template was genomic DNA from cultured CD4+ T cells. Each CDR3 protein is one row after TCRdb ran MiXCR on the PCR reads. In the table there are 9,000 to 13,000 distinct CDR3 sequences, approximately 30% of which are singletons. The data originate from a study of vaccination and CD4 T cells after COVID-19. With 4 bases clipped from V and 3 bases from J, the junction kept 1 base outside the gene matches. Germline CDR1 and CDR2: MRHNA and SNTAGT. The CDR3 is 15 residues long. Treatment here: roughly 10-day PBMC culture with coronavirus spike peptide pools or control peptides (ViraFEST assay). Samples of CD4+ T cells were obtained from the unexposed donor before the COVID-19 pandemic (2011-2018).

The rearrangement uses TRBV6-4 and TRBJ2-3; the match to TRBD2 covers 13 bases. The sequence derives from a human donor in good health. The specimen was CD4+ T cells from blood, cultured in vitro. CDR3 amino acids: CASSVLAGGTDTQYF. CDR3 DNA: TGTGCCAGCAGTGTACTAGCGGGAGGGACAGATACGCAGTATTTT.